This entry lists 22 T cell receptor beta chains sequenced from one sample in a study of vaccination and CD4 T cells after COVID-19. Treatment reported: approximately nine-day PBMC culture with coronavirus spike peptide pools or control peptides (ViraFEST assay). The study sequenced cultured CD4+ T cell DNA using the Oncomine TCR Beta short-read assay. In TCRdb, the PCR reads were re-called with MiXCR into one record per CDR3 protein. The sample carries about 18,000 distinct CDR3 sequences, under 60% recorded once. The antigens of these receptors remain unknown. Sequencing was carried out using CD4+ T cells from blood, cultured in vitro. These receptors came from a human donor who had recovered from COVID-19.

In its sample, this clonotype was seen a few times. The V and J genes are TRBV20-1 and TRBJ1-2, with TRBD1 identical over 10 bases. V shed 6 bases, J shed 3 bases, and the junction held 7 bases outside the gene matches. The CDR3 spans 14 residues. CDR1 and CDR2 from the germline V gene are DFQATT and SNEGSKA (reference sequence). CDR3 sequence (DNA): TGCAGTGCGCGGGGGACAGGGGAAGACTATGGCTACACCTTC. Protein product: CSARGTGEDYGYTF.

This clonotype was seen a handful of times. The chain joins TRBV7-9 to TRBJ2-1, with D possibly TRBD2 on 5 matching bases. CDR1 and CDR2 from the germline V gene are SEHNR and FQNEAQ (reference sequence). The CDR3 has 16 residues. V shed 5 bases and J shed 0 bases, with 14 bases lying between them. CDR3 region: CASSPSWRFSYNEQFF. DNA for the CDR3: TGTGCCAGCAGCCCCTCCTGGAGGTTCTCCTACAATGAGCAGTTCTTC.

The chain uses TRBV5-1 and TRBJ1-1, with a weak D call TRBD1 (5 bases). CDR3 length: 14 amino acids. CDR1 is SGHRS, CDR2 YFSETQ, per germline. V gave up 3 bases and J gave up 3 bases, with 12 bases separating them. CDR3 in amino acids: CASSSRGGYTEAFF. CDR3 bases: TGCGCCAGCAGCTCCCGGGGGGGGTACACTGAAGCTTTCTTT.

V gene TRBV20-1 combines with J gene TRBJ1-2, with 10 bases matching TRBD1. Per the germline V gene, CDR1 is DFQATT and CDR2 is SNEGSKA (reference sequence). This CDR3 contains 14 residues. V trimming: 4 bases; J trimming: 5 bases; junction bases outside the gene matches: 7. The CDR3 DNA reads as TGCAGTGCTAAACCCGGGACAGGGGTATATGGCTACACCTTC. Its protein is CSAKPGTGVYGYTF.

This clonotype came up once. The chain couples TRBV27 to TRBJ2-7; D assignment may be TRBD1 or TRBD2 (5 bases each). Germline lookup yields CDR1 MNHEY and CDR2 SMNVEV (reference sequence). V was pared by 9 bases and J by 8 bases, with 20 bases between. The CDR3 is 13 amino acids. CDR3 nucleotides: TGTGCCAGTCTGGCAGGGAGAACGGCTCAGCAGTACTTC. Translation gives CASLAGRTAQQYF.

The chain has TRBV2 and TRBJ2-1; weak D call: TRBD2 (6 bases). Germline V gene lookup returns CDR1 SNHLY and CDR2 FYNNEI. Trimming removed 5 bases from V and 6 bases from J, with 14 bases in between. This CDR3 comprises 14 residues. CDR3 bases: TGTGCCAGCAGTACACTGGCGGGACTCAATGAGCAGTTCTTC. Residues: CASSTLAGLNEQFF.

Regarding this clonotype: One end of the junction fails to match germline, which may point to a read error. This chain links TRBV27 with TRBJ2-7; 9 nucleotides agree with TRBD1. The CDR3 spans 15 residues. Germline loops: CDR1 MNHEY, CDR2 SMNVEV (reference sequence). The DNA for the CDR3 is TGTGCCAGCACCCAGAATTGGGACAGGGTGGCCGAGCAGTGCTTC. Its protein product is CASTQNWDRVAEQCF.

This chain joins TRBV6-5 and TRBJ2-3; D call uncertain. The CDR3 is made up of 16 amino acids. Germline CDR1 and CDR2: MNHEY and SVGAGI. Trimming removed 4 bases from V and 1 base from J, with 15 bases in between. The DNA for the CDR3 is TGTGCCAGCAGTTCCCCTAAACAATCAGGCACAGATACGCAGTATTTT. Translating gives CASSSPKQSGTDTQYF.

The chain carries TRBV20-1 and TRBJ2-5, with 8 bases matching TRBD2. This CDR3 has 14 residues. Germline V gives CDR1 DFQATT, CDR2 SNEGSKA (reference sequence). Trimming removed 3 bases from V and 3 bases from J; junction bases left unmatched: 6. CDR3 sequence: CSAREREWEETQYF. The CDR3, as DNA: TGCAGTGCTAGGGAGCGGGAGTGGGAAGAGACCCAGTACTTC.

This clonotype has a handful of counts. The chain combines TRBV2 with TRBJ1-6; no firm D call. The CDR3 has 14 residues. Germline V lookup: CDR1 SNHLY, CDR2 FYNNEI. V was pared by 6 bases and J by 7 bases, with 13 bases between. The CDR3 sequence is CASRPQEGNSPLHF. The DNA of the CDR3 is TGTGCCAGCAGACCCCAGGAGGGCAATTCACCCCTCCACTTT.

The rearrangement links TRBV20-1 to TRBJ1-4, with D possibly TRBD1 on 5 matching bases. The V end was cut by 6 bases, the J end by 8 bases, with 16 bases between. The CDR3 has 13 residues. Germline-derived CDR1 and CDR2 are DFQATT and SNEGSKA (reference sequence). For the CDR3, the DNA is TGCAGTGCCCCCCGGGGAGGGGACGAAAAACTGTTTTTT. Translated, it gives CSAPRGGDEKLFF.

The V call is TRBV7-2, the J call TRBJ2-6; 9 bases are shared with TRBD2. Germline lookup yields CDR1 SGHTA and CDR2 FQGNSA. V lost 3 bases, J lost 4 bases, and 22 bases stayed unmatched. The CDR3 runs to 22 residues. The CDR3 DNA follows: TGTGCCAGCAGCTTCCCCGGGTGGGGTAGCGGGAGTGGGGCGGAGGGGGCCAACGTCCTGACTTTC. Protein: CASSFPGWGSGSGAEGANVLTF.

This chain joins TRBV7-6 and TRBJ2-2, with 7 positions matching TRBD1. After removal of 5 bases from V and 1 base from J, the junction contained 4 bases not matched to a gene. The CDR3 totals 15 residues. Per germline, CDR1 SGHVS and CDR2 FNYEAQ. CDR3 loop: CASSRGQLNTGELFF. The CDR3 nucleotides read TGTGCCAGCAGCCGGGGACAGCTGAACACCGGGGAGCTGTTTTTT.

V gene TRBV12-3 or TRBV12-4 combines with J gene TRBJ2-1; a possible D gene is TRBD2 (5 bases). Trimming pared 3 bases from V and 12 bases from J, leaving 18 bases between. The CDR3 runs to 14 residues. CDR3 in DNA: TGTGCCAGCAGTTTCGGGGAAACCCCCTCATCGCAGTTCTTC. Protein sequence: CASSFGETPSSQFF.

The genes are TRBV18 and TRBJ1-2; perhaps TRBD1 as D (5 bases). V dropped 3 bases and J dropped 4 bases, with 12 bases sitting between them. The CDR3 is 14 amino acids. Germline V gene data show CDR1 as KGHSH and CDR2 as LQKENI. In DNA, the CDR3 is TGTGCCAGCTCACCGGATTCGCAGGGCTATGGCTACACCTTC. Protein sequence: CASSPDSQGYGYTF.

The rearrangement links TRBV19 to TRBJ1-5, with 12 bases aligning to TRBD1. From germline, CDR1 is LNHDA and CDR2 SQIVND (reference sequence). The CDR3 contains 18 residues. V was clipped by 4 bases and J by 0 bases; unmatched bases: 7. CDR3: CASSTQGQGAGSNQPQHF. For the CDR3, the DNA is TGTGCCAGTAGTACCCAGGGACAGGGGGCTGGTAGCAATCAGCCCCAGCATTTT.

As DNA, the CDR3 is TGCGCCAGCAGTGAGCCTAGACAGGGTCGGGGCAATGAGCAGTTCTTC. This encodes CASSEPRQGRGNEQFF. The chain joins TRBV10-1 to TRBJ2-1; 7 nucleotides match TRBD1. Trimming took 2 bases from V and 6 from J; bases not matched to a gene: 10. CDR1 and CDR2 (germline): WNHNN, SYGVQD (reference sequence). The CDR3 sequence is 16 residues long.

The V call is TRBV30, the J call TRBJ1-6; TRBD1 matches at 8 bases. Losses at the gene ends were 0 bases for V and 8 bases for J; bases not matched to a gene: 0. The CDR3 extends over 13 amino acids. Germline V CDR1 and CDR2: GTSNPN, SVGIG (reference sequence). The CDR3 loop reads CAWSVQGDSPLHF. The CDR3, as DNA: TGTGCCTGGAGTGTACAGGGGGATTCACCCCTCCACTTT.

CDR3 coding DNA: TGTGCCAGCAGCTCTCGAGGAGGGGGAGGGAATGAGCAGTTCTTC. Translation gives CASSSRGGGGNEQFF. The chain combines TRBV7-9 with TRBJ2-1; D may be TRBD2 (7 bases). The CDR3 spans 15 residues. Germline CDR1 SEHNR, CDR2 FQNEAQ (reference sequence). Trimming left V 4 bases short and J 7 bases short, with 17 bases between. Full variable domain (outside the CDR3, taken from reference TRBV7-9 and TRBJ2-1): DTGVSQNPRHKITKRGQNVTFRCDPISEHNRLYWYRQTLGQGPEFLTYFQNEAQLEKSRLLSDRFSAERPKGSFSTLEIQRTEQGDSAMYLCASSSRGGGGNEQFFGPGTRLTVL.

The chain uses TRBV2 and TRBJ1-2; 8 nucleotides match TRBD1. CDR3 length: 12 residues. Germline trimming cut 4 bases from V and 14 bases from J; bases unmatched to any gene: 9. Germline V gene lookup returns CDR1 SNHLY and CDR2 FYNNEI. The CDR3 DNA reads as TGTGCCAGCAGTGTGAGGGACAGGCTATCGACCTTC. It codes for CASSVRDRLSTF.

The chain carries TRBV19 and TRBJ2-7; 8 bases line up with TRBD2. The V gene end was trimmed by 7 bases and the J gene end by 0 bases; junction bases not matched to a gene: 5. The CDR3 covers 14 residues. Looked up from germline, CDR1 is LNHDA and CDR2 is SQIVND (reference sequence). CDR3 protein: CASKLAAASYEQYF. CDR3 DNA: TGTGCCAGTAAACTAGCGGCCGCCTCCTACGAGCAGTACTTC.

This clonotype turned up a few times. The chain has TRBV7-2 and TRBJ1-3, with D tentatively TRBD1 (5 bases). The CDR3 is made up of 16 amino acids. The V gene's germline CDR1 is SGHTA and CDR2 FQGNSA. V lost 1 base and J 0 bases, leaving 10 bases between the germline ends. The CDR3 is CASSLDWTISGNTIYF. The CDR3 nucleotides read TGTGCCAGCAGCTTAGACTGGACAATCTCTGGAAACACCATATATTTT.